This TCR beta chain was profiled in a study of blood T cell repertoires in COVID-19. The wider study: PBMCs, B-cell-depleted T cells, or T cells were the source of the cDNA or gDNA that made up the material.

Only in-frame clones appear in the TCRdb table, and some are missing; sequencing was by immunoSEQ multiplex PCR. Seen here are approximately 220,000 clones, about nine tenths observed once, and the top ten hold 3% to 4.5%. The CDR3 runs 14 residues. Germline-derived CDR1 and CDR2 are LNHDA and SQIVND (reference sequence). Germline trimming cut 1 base from V and 5 bases from J; bases unmatched to any gene: 3. The chain carries TRBV19 and TRBJ2-5, with TRBD1 matching over 8 bases. This TCR came from a woman aged 40 to 50 with acute COVID-19. What was sequenced was PBMCs or T cells enriched from blood (not recorded which). The CDR3 loop is CASSIVGTGETQYF. The CDR3 DNA sequence: TGTGCCAGTAGTATAGTGGGGACAGGCGAGACCCAGTACTTC.